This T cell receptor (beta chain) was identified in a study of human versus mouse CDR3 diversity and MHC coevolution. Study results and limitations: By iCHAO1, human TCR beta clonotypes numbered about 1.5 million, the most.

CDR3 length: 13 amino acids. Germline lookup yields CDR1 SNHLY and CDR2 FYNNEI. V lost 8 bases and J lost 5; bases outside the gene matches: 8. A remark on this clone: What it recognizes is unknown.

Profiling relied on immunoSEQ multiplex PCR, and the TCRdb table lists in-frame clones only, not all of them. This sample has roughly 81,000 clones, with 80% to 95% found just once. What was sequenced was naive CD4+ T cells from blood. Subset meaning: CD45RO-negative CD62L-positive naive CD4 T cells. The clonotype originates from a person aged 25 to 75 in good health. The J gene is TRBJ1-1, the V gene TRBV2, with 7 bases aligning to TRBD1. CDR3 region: CASRRDRGTEAFF. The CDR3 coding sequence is TGTGCCAGCCGCCGGGACAGAGGGACTGAAGCTTTCTTT.